This T cell receptor beta chain derives from a study of blood T cell repertoires in COVID-19. Across the whole study: Whether acute or convalescent, the COVID-19 samples came from the United States, Italy and Spain.

Original handling: For nucleated cells, counts were estimated from reference gene primer amplification. Sequenced by immunoSEQ multiplex PCR; TCRdb stores in-frame clones only, minus some. V, J and clone size reflect that table, while D and trimming were determined from the DNA. This sample has 200,000 or so clones; 89% occur once, and the top ten carry about 2.1%. Clinical history reported by participants formed the basis on which cohorts were assigned. Sequenced sample: PBMCs or T cells enriched from blood (not recorded which). This clonotype was sampled from a middle-aged woman with acute COVID-19.

The CDR3 spells CASSPGQGSNTGELFF. The CDR3 DNA follows: TGTGCCAGCAGCCCGGGACAGGGATCGAACACCGGGGAGCTGTTTTTT. This rearrangement joins TRBV5-8 to TRBJ2-2, with 9 bases aligning to TRBD1. Losses at the gene ends were 4 bases for V and 0 bases for J; bases not matched to a gene: 4. The germline CDR1 and CDR2 sequences are SGHTS and YDEGEE. The CDR3 covers 16 residues.